This TCR beta chain was retrieved from a study of T cells in Graves' hyperthyroidism and ophthalmopathy. General study results and limits: Patients with ophthalmopathy were separated from those with stable hyperthyroidism by a 13 V-J model. Among thyroid clonotypes expanded above 0.001, most also appeared in blood.

Template material for amplifying TCR beta CDR3 regions consisted of RNA transcripts. The study used the HTBI primer set for a first-round RT-PCR of the TCR CDR3. TCRdb reprocessed the multiplex PCR reads with MiXCR, giving one entry per CDR3 protein. Among 500,000 to 650,000 distinct CDR3 sequences listed, around 43% were seen once. Comment on this clonotype: What it binds is unknown.

This CDR3 has 15 amino acids. Germline assignment: CDR1 SNHLY and CDR2 FYNNEI. Losses at the gene ends were 5 bases for V and 10 bases for J; bases not matched to a gene: 11. Patients were excluded because of uncontrolled infection, other autoimmune disease, pregnancy or lactation. Clinical symptoms, serum thyroxine, TRAb, thyroid ultrasound and orbital computed tomography established diagnosis. The sample was peripheral blood or thyroid tissue (not recorded which). V gene TRBV2 combines with J gene TRBJ1-4; TRBD1 aligns across 9 bases. The receptor was isolated from an adult woman with Graves' disease, either hyperthyroidism or ophthalmopathy (not recorded which). The CDR3: CASSLTGTGKGKLFF. CDR3 sequence (DNA): TGTGCCAGCAGTCTCACCGGGACAGGGAAAGGAAAACTGTTTTTT. The whole variable domain, filled in from reference TRBV2 and TRBJ1-4, reads EPEVTQTPSHQVTQMGQEVILRCVPISNHLYFYWYRQILGQKVEFLVSFYNNEISEKSEIFDDQFSVERPDGSNFTLKIRSTKLEDSAMYFCASSLTGTGKGKLFFGSGTQLSVL.